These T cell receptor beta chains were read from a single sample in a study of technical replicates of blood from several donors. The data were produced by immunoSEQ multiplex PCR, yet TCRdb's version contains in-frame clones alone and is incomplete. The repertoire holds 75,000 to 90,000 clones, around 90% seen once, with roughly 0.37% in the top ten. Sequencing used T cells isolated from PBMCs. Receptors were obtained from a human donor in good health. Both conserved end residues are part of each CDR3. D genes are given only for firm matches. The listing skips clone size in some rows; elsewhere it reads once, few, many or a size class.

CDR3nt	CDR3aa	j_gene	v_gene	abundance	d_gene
TGTGCCAGCAGCCCAGGACTAGCGGGAGCCCCCGGGGAGACCCAGTACTTC	CASSPGLAGAPGETQYF	TRBJ2-5	TRBV9	NA	TRBD2
TGTGCCAGCAGTCCAACAGCTTACTCCTACGAGCAGTACTTC	CASSPTAYSYEQYF	TRBJ2-7	TRBV27	NA	NA
TGTGCCAGCAGTTTATTGGGGGACAACCAAGAGACCCAGTACTTC	CASSLLGDNQETQYF	TRBJ2-5	TRBV28	NA	NA
TGTGCCAGCAAGGGGCGGGGGGTAATTGAAGCTTTCTTT	CASKGRGVIEAFF	TRBJ1-1	TRBV6-5	NA	NA
TGCAGCTACGGTGCGGGAGGGCCCGGTGCAGAGACCCAGTACTTC	CSYGAGGPGAETQYF	TRBJ2-5	TRBV29-1	NA	TRBD2
TGTGCCAGGGGGAGTTGCGGGTACACCTACGAGCAGTACTTC	CARGSCGYTYEQYF	TRBJ2-7	TRBV6-4	NA	NA
TGTGCCACCAGCCCGCGACAGGACAACACCGGGGAGCTGTTTTTT	CATSPRQDNTGELFF	TRBJ2-2	TRBV15	NA	NA
TGTGCCAGCAGTACCGATAGGGGGCATGGGGCCAACGTCCTGACTTTC	CASSTDRGHGANVLTF	TRBJ2-6	TRBV27	NA	TRBD1
TGTGCCAGTAGTACCCCTCGTACAGGGCTTAGGGGAAACACCATATATTTT	CASSTPRTGLRGNTIYF	TRBJ1-3	TRBV19	NA	NA
TGTGCCAGCAGCTTCTCGTCCCAAGAGACCCAGTACTTC	CASSFSSQETQYF	TRBJ2-5	TRBV11-3	NA	NA
TGTGCCAGCAGCTTCTCGCGGGAGGTTAACAATGAGCAGTTCTTC	CASSFSREVNNEQFF	TRBJ2-1	TRBV11-2	NA	TRBD2
TGCGCCAGCGGCGGTGGTGGCAGAAACTATGGCTACACCTTC	CASGGGGRNYGYTF	TRBJ1-2	TRBV5-1	NA	NA
TGTGCCAGCAGCTGGAGGGCCGGGACAGATACGCAGTATTTT	CASSWRAGTDTQYF	TRBJ2-3	TRBV25-1	NA	NA
TGTGCCAGCAGCTTTAGCGGGTTTTCCTACGAGCAGTACTTC	CASSFSGFSYEQYF	TRBJ2-7	TRBV7-9	NA	TRBD2
TGTGCTAGCAGCCGGGACAGCTACAATGAGCAGTTCTTC	CASSRDSYNEQFF	TRBJ2-1	TRBV7-7	NA	TRBD1
TGCGCCAGCAGCCAAAGACAGGGTGTCACTGAAGCTTTCTTT	CASSQRQGVTEAFF	TRBJ1-1	TRBV4-3	NA	TRBD1
TGTGCCAGTAGTCAGTTACGTAACGATAATCCCATTCAGTACTTC	CASSQLRNDNPIQYF	TRBJ2-4	TRBV19	NA	NA
TGTGCAACCAGGGGAGTTAGTGAAAAACTGTTTTTT	CATRGVSEKLFF	TRBJ1-4	TRBV28	NA	NA
TGTGCCAGCAGTCCACGATTCGGGGATGGCTATGGCTACACCTTC	CASSPRFGDGYGYTF	TRBJ1-2	TRBV7-8	NA	NA
TGTGCCAGCAGTGCACCGCTGAATAGCGGGAGTAACGACAATGAGCAGTTCTTC	CASSAPLNSGSNDNEQFF	TRBJ2-1	TRBV2	NA	TRBD2
TGTGCCAGCAGCTTAGCGGGACTTAGTGAGCAGTTCTTC	CASSLAGLSEQFF	TRBJ2-1	TRBV11-2	NA	NA
TGTGCCAGCAGTCTTCGACTAGCGGCCTACAATGAGCAGTTCTTC	CASSLRLAAYNEQFF	TRBJ2-1	TRBV27	NA	TRBD2
TGTGCCACCAGCAGAGGGCTGGGGGCCACCTCTGGAAACACCATATATTTT	CATSRGLGATSGNTIYF	TRBJ1-3	TRBV15	NA	NA
TGCGCCAGCAGCTTGGTGGTGGGAGGACCCTACGAGCAGTACTTC	CASSLVVGGPYEQYF	TRBJ2-7	TRBV5-1	NA	NA
TGTGCCAGCAGTGAAGCAGGGATGGCCGGGGAGCTGTTTTTT	CASSEAGMAGELFF	TRBJ2-2	TRBV25-1	NA	NA
TGTGCCAGCAGCCTCTCGTACGAGCAGTACTTC	CASSLSYEQYF	TRBJ2-7	TRBV7-9	NA	NA
TGTGCCAGCAGCTCCAGGGACAGCCATCCAGAGACCCAGTACTTC	CASSSRDSHPETQYF	TRBJ2-5	TRBV11-1	NA	TRBD1
TGTGCCAGCAGCTTGGGCCCAGGGAACTATGGCTACACCTTC	CASSLGPGNYGYTF	TRBJ1-2	TRBV5-6	NA	NA
TGTGCCAGCAGAACGGGACACAGGGGCTATGGCTACACCTTC	CASRTGHRGYGYTF	TRBJ1-2	TRBV28	NA	TRBD1
TGCAGCGTCAAAGACGGGAGTAACTATGGCTACACCTTC	CSVKDGSNYGYTF	TRBJ1-2	TRBV29-1	once	NA
TGTGCCATCAGTTTTTCACGGAGCTACGAGCAGTACTTC	CAISFSRSYEQYF	TRBJ2-7	TRBV10-3	NA	NA
TGTGCCAGTAGTAGACAGGGGTCTGGAAACACCATATATTTT	CASSRQGSGNTIYF	TRBJ1-3	TRBV19	NA	TRBD1
TGTGCCAGCAGCGTAGGTGCGCACACTGAAGCTTTCTTT	CASSVGAHTEAFF	TRBJ1-1	TRBV7-6	NA	NA
TGCGCCAGCACTACCGGGACTAGCGGGACTGAGCAGTTCTTC	CASTTGTSGTEQFF	TRBJ2-1	TRBV10-2	NA	TRBD2
TGCGCCAGCAGCTTGGCCCTAGCGGGAGAGCAAAGTGAGCAGTTCTTC	CASSLALAGEQSEQFF	TRBJ2-1	TRBV5-1	NA	TRBD2
TGTGCCAGCTCACGGGACAGGGGAGGGTCCGAGCAGTACTTC	CASSRDRGGSEQYF	TRBJ2-7	TRBV18	NA	TRBD1
TGTGCCAGCAGCTTTTTAGGGACAGAATTCTATGGCTACACCTTC	CASSFLGTEFYGYTF	TRBJ1-2	TRBV5-6	once	TRBD1
TGTGCCAGCAGGACAGGGTACTCTGGAAACACCATATATTTT	CASRTGYSGNTIYF	TRBJ1-3	TRBV28	NA	TRBD1
TGCGCCAGCAGCCCCGGGACTAGCGGGGGGCCGCAGTATTTT	CASSPGTSGGPQYF	TRBJ2-3	TRBV5-1	NA	TRBD2
TGTGCCAGCAGCTTCCAAGAGACCCAGTACTTC	CASSFQETQYF	TRBJ2-5	TRBV2	NA	NA
TGTGCCACCAGCACTGGAAGGGGCGTAAGCAATGAGCAGTTCTTC	CATSTGRGVSNEQFF	TRBJ2-1	TRBV15	NA	NA
TGTGCCAGCAGCTCCCGACAGGGCAATCAGCCCCAGCATTTT	CASSSRQGNQPQHF	TRBJ1-5	TRBV9	once	NA
TGTGCCAGCAGCGAGCGGCGGTTCACTGAAGCTTTCTTT	CASSERRFTEAFF	TRBJ1-1	TRBV4-2	NA	NA
TGTGCCAGCAGCTTCGGTGTCGGGATGAATGAAAAACTGTTTTTT	CASSFGVGMNEKLFF	TRBJ1-4	TRBV11-3	NA	NA
TGTGCCAGCAGTGAAGGGACCCCTAGCGGGGGGTACAATGAGCAGTTCTTC	CASSEGTPSGGYNEQFF	TRBJ2-1	TRBV6-1	once	TRBD2
TGTGCCAGCCATGGCCCAGCCAAAAACATTCAGTACTTC	CASHGPAKNIQYF	TRBJ2-4	TRBV13	NA	NA
TGCGCCAGCAGCCAGATTCAGGGGGCTAATATACCCTACAATGAGCAGTTCTTC	CASSQIQGANIPYNEQFF	TRBJ2-1	TRBV4-1	NA	TRBD1
TGTGCCATCAGTGGGTCGCGGGGCCTTATCGAGCAGTACTTC	CAISGSRGLIEQYF	TRBJ2-7	TRBV10-3	NA	NA
TGTGCCACCAGCAGAGAAGACAGGGCCTACGAGCAGTACTTC	CATSREDRAYEQYF	TRBJ2-7	TRBV15	NA	TRBD1
TGTGCCAGCAGCACACGGGACTACTTACCCTACAATGAGCAGTTCTTC	CASSTRDYLPYNEQFF	TRBJ2-1	TRBV7-9	NA	TRBD2
TGTGCCAGCACCCTGACTAGCGGAGCATACTATACGCAGTATTTT	CASTLTSGAYYTQYF	TRBJ2-3	TRBV27	once	TRBD2
TGTGCCAGCAGCATACAGGGGAACGAGCAGTACTTC	CASSIQGNEQYF	TRBJ2-7	TRBV11-2	NA	TRBD1
TGTGCCAGTAGCGGGGGGCTAGCCGGGGAGCTGTTTTTT	CASSGGLAGELFF	TRBJ2-2	TRBV19	NA	NA